This TCR beta chain was identified during a study of beta chain features in type 1 diabetes. This CDR3 contains 14 residues. Per germline, CDR1 SGHTA and CDR2 FQGNSA. V dropped 1 base and J dropped 6 bases, with 10 bases sitting between them. This clone was observed a handful of times. Its specificity is not known. Study observations and caveats: TCRB CDR3s were moderately but significantly shorter in Type 1 diabetes patients in all four CD4+ subsets. Whether HLA type affects TCRB rearrangement stayed undetermined in the present work. A greater similarity of naive, central memory and Treg TCRB repertoires was seen among patients than among healthy donors.

All of the isolated RNA was reverse transcribed, so expressed TCRB transcripts were sequenced. Naive, central memory and regulatory T cell samples produced a mean of about 4 million reads. Clones were read by immunoSEQ multiplex PCR, and TCRdb kept only the in-frame ones, dropping some. Counted here are approximately 43,000 clones, over 50% occurring once; the ten biggest clones make up about 1.6%. The sequenced material came from Tregs from blood. This receptor was identified in a man aged 25-40 years with type 1 diabetes. Some clones in this sample may be carry-over from other donors' samples. This chain connects TRBV7-2 to TRBJ2-1; tentative D call: TRBD1 (6 bases). This CDR3 reads CASSLVVGGNEQFF. CDR3 DNA: TGTGCCAGCAGCTTAGTTGTAGGGGGCAATGAGCAGTTCTTC. The full variable domain, in which reference TRBV7-2 and TRBJ2-1 provide the parts outside the CDR3, is GAGVSQSPSNKVTEKGKDVELRCDPISGHTALYWYRQSLGQGLEFLIYFQGNSAPDKSGLPSDRFSAERTGGSVSTLTIQRTQQEDSAVYLCASSLVVGGNEQFFGPGTRLTVL.